This TCR beta chain was observed in a study of cytomegalovirus exposure and HLA in healthy donors (TCRdb year 2017). Regarding the study in general: According to an earlier analysis of several hundred of the donors, 150 million to 200 million T cells yielded roughly 110 million unique TCR beta sequences and around 300 Gb of sequence data. About 280 gigabases of sequencing data and roughly 81 million unique TCR sequences made up an early release that covered several hundred HLA-typed donors. Of the 300 to 500 genotyped donors, approximately 81% were placed in the genetic ancestry cluster associated with self-reported Caucasian donors. The aim of the study was to test whether cataloging public T cell receptors could identify signatures of past pathogen exposure. Using immunosequencing, the study profiled T cell repertoires from 640 or so subjects and related those repertoires to cytomegalovirus serostatus. Besides the first cohort of hundreds of subjects, a separate validation cohort made up of roughly 130 different subjects was used. High-throughput TCR immunosequencing, statistical association of individual TCRs with disease status, and machine learning were combined to predict cytomegalovirus infection status. To study patterns of TCR occurrence, a later analysis re-analyzed previously published TCR beta repertoires from around 670 donors and added high-resolution HLA genotyping. Rather than drawing on any new phenotypic data, the later analysis identified candidate immune exposures from TCR beta sequences and the way those sequences occurred across donors. To decide whether each TCR beta V gene segment behaved as functional or pseudogenic, an earlier analysis of some 600 of the donors relied on high-throughput TCR beta sequencing. Donor age, sex, ethnicity and CMV serostatus were collected together with the repertoire data. A later genetic analysis took genome-wide SNP genotypes for 398 of the 666 donors and used that subset as a discovery cohort. Every discovery cohort repertoire had been produced on one sequencing platform. Class I and class II HLA loci were covered by the typing at four-digit resolution. The number of donors typed differed by locus, with 629-630 for A, B, C, DRB1 and DQB1, around 500 for DQA1, over 600 for DPA1, and around 430 for DPB1. Because of strong linkage in the cohort, roughly five DR-DQ haplotypes were treated as single units for association and clustering. Across some 400 genotyped donors of the cohort, an average of approximately 200,000 unique TCR beta nucleotide sequences per donor were sequenced, and around 19% of those sequences were non-productive.

Of note for this clone: The antigen this receptor binds is unknown. No base quality information exists; no much larger clone differs at one position.

CDR1 GTSNPN and CDR2 SVGIG were looked up in the germline V gene (reference sequence). Counted from cysteine to phenylalanine, this CDR3 has 12 amino acids. Only CDR3 DNA remains: 36 bases, in frame from the first base. Deletion took 2 bases off V and 0 bases off J, with a span of 5 bases between the germline ends. The cohort comprised some 700 healthy bone marrow donors. At the time of sampling, all cohort members were nominally healthy, though unrecorded immune exposures were likely present. The donor tested CMV seronegative, placing the donor among the 300 to 400 seronegative members of the cohort. Each donor provided a peripheral blood sample, and peripheral blood mononuclear cells were used for TCR beta sequencing. Genomic DNA was extracted from the blood cell samples with the Qiagen DNeasy Blood Extraction Kit. Study-wide conclusions, independent of this receptor: In the study, around 150 TCR beta chains were listed as associated with cytomegalovirus. Presence/absence analyses assumed roughly uniform sequencing depth across donors, an assumption that may not hold. In a later genetic analysis, a missense DCLRE1C variant was associated with V-gene and J-gene trimming of TCR beta chains, and the association was replicated in an independent cohort. Over 15 rarely observed V segments, including chromosome 9 orphons, were excluded from the earlier analysis of about 610 of the donors because counts were too low. Compared with equally common non-associated chains, HLA-associated TCR beta chains in a later analysis were more clonally expanded and had lower generation probabilities. Most TCR sequences were observed very rarely across donors, whereas some public TCRs were present in many individuals. The classifier was reported to diagnose cytomegalovirus status with high specificity and sensitivity in both the original and validation cohorts. Specific HLA alleles were associated with 16,951 TCR beta sequences at a false discovery rate of 0.05 in a later analysis. The 87-base-pair reads could not distinguish some IMGT-functional V segments, including TRBV6-2 and TRBV6-3, so those segments were excluded. An earlier analysis of several hundred of the donors showed that most TCR beta V segments appeared in productive rearrangements either about 90% or about 30% of the time, which broadly matched IMGT annotations. A cluster of highly shared sequence variants was judged likely to represent a technical artifact of the sequencing pipeline. When HLA alleles, especially DR and DQ, strongly co-occurred, attributing TCR associations to individual alleles was difficult. Correlated functional status among segregating V segments might be attributable to linkage disequilibrium, but an unknown experimental factor could not be ruled out. A further reported finding was that TCR beta sequences accurately predicted the HLA-A and HLA-B alleles for most subjects in the first cohort. Most CMV-associated TCR beta chains appeared to be HLA-restricted in a later analysis, and the HLA associations seemed to be driven largely by CMV exposure. According to a later genetic analysis, donors in an Asian-associated ancestry cluster had fewer N-insertions in productive TCRs than the roughly 700-donor mean. The authors suggested that the approach could potentially be extended to other disease states and immunological phenotypes. A later analysis found that TCR association rates varied across HLA loci, with DRB1 alleles showing the most associated TCRs and HLA-C alleles the fewest. This cohort had only TCR beta chains sequenced, and the lack of alpha or paired-chain data limited which features could be detected. Because some donors lacked HLA typing at each locus, the association tests relied only on the typed subset. In a later analysis, several top co-occurrence clusters were reported to appear linked to parvovirus B19, influenza, CMV and Epstein-Barr virus. Immune exposure information for the cohort was limited to CMV serostatus. In vitro tests confirmed that a few of the cytomegalovirus-associated TCR beta chains recognize cytomegalovirus antigens.

Library prep was done by the immunoSEQ multiplex PCR assay. For the multiplex PCR, a mixture combining 60 forward primers for TCR Vbeta segments and 13 reverse primers for TCR Jbeta segments was used. Amplification of the CDR3 region of rearranged TCR beta genes was performed with a multiplex PCR assay on genomic DNA. The amplified TCR beta libraries were sequenced on the Illumina HiSeq System as 87-base-pair reads. In the source study's methods: A later analysis counted approximately 84 million unique TCR beta chains across the 550 to 800 repertoires, and around 9.9 million of these chains were shared by at least two donors. Raw reads were error-corrected and collapsed into unique sequences by a nearest-neighbor algorithm in which closely related sequences were merged to remove PCR and sequencing errors. CDR3 sequences were aligned to IMGT reference sequences to assign V, D and J gene segments. For a sequence to be retained, a match of at least six nucleotides was required to both a V gene segment and a J gene segment. Rearrangements were called productive when the CDR3 lacked stop codons and stayed in frame with V and J; all others were non-productive. Following IMGT convention, CDR3 was defined as the stretch from the second conserved V-encoded cysteine to the conserved J-encoded phenylalanine. In an earlier analysis of around 570 of the donors, sequences lacking an unambiguous match to a single V gene segment were excluded. An earlier analysis of 587 of the donors classified V segments as functional when productive rearrangements were above 56.7% and as segregating when the standard deviation between donors was above 5%. A statistical classification framework was built to diagnose cytomegalovirus status from the catalog of TCR beta chain sequences. In a later analysis, TCR nucleotide sequences were compared against IMGT/GENE-DB human TR gene sequences so that V and J genes could be assigned. The TCRdist pipeline was used in a later analysis to assign CDR3 sequences and most-parsimonious VDJ recombination scenarios. In a later analysis, every TCR beta chain was defined by the combination of its CDR3 amino acid sequence and its V-gene family, and reads without a unique V-gene family were dropped. As a way to deal with suspected cross-contamination and a sequencing artifact, a later analysis dropped hundreds of nucleotide sequences that were highly shared and had low generation probability. A later analysis calculated a clonal expansion index for each public chain from normalized within-repertoire ranks of inferred template counts. Generation probabilities in a later analysis came from a VDJ recombination model fitted to out-of-frame rearrangements, and those results were checked against IGoR. A later analysis scored TCR-TCR, TCR-HLA and TCR-CMV co-occurrence with hypergeometric tests, applying a repertoire-size bias correction to TCR pairs. False discovery rates were estimated in a later analysis by permuting HLA or CMV assignments 20 times. In a later analysis, co-occurring TCRs were grouped using DBSCAN, with TCRdist sequence similarity added in when clustering inside HLA-allele-positive subsets. Repertoires with fewer than 30,000 or more than 120,000 public chains were left out of co-occurrence clustering, as were about five repertoires with anomalous nucleotide sharing. As stored in TCRdb, this immuneACCESS dataset retains in-frame rearrangements with V and J assigned. A fraction of the clones does not appear; measured against another copy, unresolved V genes explain less than half of the discrepancy, and the remainder lacks a known reason. V and J calls and clone size are those listed in that table; D and trimming were worked out from the DNA. The sample records under 200,000 clones, around 82% of which are singletons. The ten largest make up more than 5% of the sample.

Sequencing was done on a sample of PBMCs. The rearrangement combines TRBV30 with TRBJ2-7, with the D gene too uncertain to name. The source of this sequence is a man in his forties in good health and CMV-seronegative. This receptor carries the CDR3 CAWSSGSYEQYF. The nucleotide sequence reads TGTGCCTGGAGTTCAGGCTCCTACGAGCAGTACTTC.